This T cell receptor (beta chain) comes out of a study of T cells after yellow fever vaccination. Whole-study context: SMART-Seq v4 Ultra Low Input served to prepare low-cell-number fractions. Study-wide points: A small share of clonotypes appeared in both CD4 and CD8 compartments.

Template-switching 5'RACE yielded the TCR cDNA; a universal primer site and UMIs were added in the process. TCRdb re-called the 5' RACE reads with MiXCR, one entry per CDR3 protein. There are some 340,000 distinct CDR3 sequences in the sample; around 10% occur only once, and around 3.2% lies in the top ten. Comment on this clonotype: Its specificity is not known.

The CDR3 covers 15 residues. V gave up 6 bases and J gave up 2 bases, with 16 bases separating them. The germline gives CDR1 MNHEY, CDR2 SVGAGI. The sequence was obtained from a man aged 18 to 30 who received the YFV17D yellow fever vaccine. This sequence joins TRBV6-5 and TRBJ1-2; possibly TRBD1 for D (6 bases). The material sequenced was CD4+ T cells sorted from PBMCs, taken 45 days after the yellow fever booster vaccination. CDR3 nucleotide sequence: TGTGCCAGCAGCCTTACAACAGGGACGAACTATGGCTACACCTTC. This encodes CASSLTTGTNYGYTF.